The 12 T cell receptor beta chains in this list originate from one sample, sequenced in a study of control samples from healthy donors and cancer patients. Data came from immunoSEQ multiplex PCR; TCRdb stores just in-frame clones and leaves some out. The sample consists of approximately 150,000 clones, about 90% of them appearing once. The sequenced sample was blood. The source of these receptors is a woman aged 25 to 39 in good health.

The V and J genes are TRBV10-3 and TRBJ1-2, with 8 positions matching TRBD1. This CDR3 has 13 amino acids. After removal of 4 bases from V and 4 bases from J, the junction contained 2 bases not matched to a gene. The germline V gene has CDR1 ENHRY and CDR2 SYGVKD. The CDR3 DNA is TGTGCCATCAGTGGAACAGGGGGCTATGGCTACACCTTC. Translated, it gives CAISGTGGYGYTF.

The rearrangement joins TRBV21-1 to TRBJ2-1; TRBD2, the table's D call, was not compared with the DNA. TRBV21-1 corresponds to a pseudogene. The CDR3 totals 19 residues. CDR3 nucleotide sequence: TGTGCCAGCAGCAAAAAAAGGATGGGGGAGACTAGCGGATACAATGAGCAGTTCTTC. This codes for CASSKKRMGETSGYNEQFF.

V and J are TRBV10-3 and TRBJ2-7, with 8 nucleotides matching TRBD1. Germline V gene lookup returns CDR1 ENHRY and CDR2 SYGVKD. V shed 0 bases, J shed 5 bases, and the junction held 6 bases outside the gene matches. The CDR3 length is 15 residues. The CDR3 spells CAISESSDRGHEQYF. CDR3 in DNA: TGTGCCATCAGTGAGTCTAGTGACAGGGGCCACGAGCAGTACTTC.

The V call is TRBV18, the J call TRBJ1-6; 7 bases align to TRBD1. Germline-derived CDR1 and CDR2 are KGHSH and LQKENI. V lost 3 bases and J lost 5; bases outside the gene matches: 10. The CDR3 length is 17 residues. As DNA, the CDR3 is TGTGCCAGCTCACCCCGGGACAGCCTTCGTAATAATTCACCCCTCCACTTT. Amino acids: CASSPRDSLRNNSPLHF.

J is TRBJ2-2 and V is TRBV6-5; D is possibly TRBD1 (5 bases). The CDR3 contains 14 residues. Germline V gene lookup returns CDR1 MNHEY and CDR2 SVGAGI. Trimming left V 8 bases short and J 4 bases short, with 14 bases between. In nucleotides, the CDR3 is TGTGCCAGCCCCAGGGTAGCAGGCACCGGGGAGCTGTTTTTT. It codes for CASPRVAGTGELFF.

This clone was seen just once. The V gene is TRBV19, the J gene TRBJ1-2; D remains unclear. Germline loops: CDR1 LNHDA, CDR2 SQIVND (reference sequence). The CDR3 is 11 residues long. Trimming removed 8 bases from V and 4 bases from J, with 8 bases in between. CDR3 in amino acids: CASGYSYGYTF. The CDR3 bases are TGTGCCAGTGGGTACAGCTATGGCTACACCTTC.

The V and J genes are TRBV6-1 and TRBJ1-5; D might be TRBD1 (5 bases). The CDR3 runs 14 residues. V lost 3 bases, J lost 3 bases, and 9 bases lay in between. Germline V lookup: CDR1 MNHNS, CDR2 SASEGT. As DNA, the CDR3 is TGTGCCAGCAGTGAGGCCAGGGTCAATCAGCCCCAGCATTTT. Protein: CASSEARVNQPQHF.

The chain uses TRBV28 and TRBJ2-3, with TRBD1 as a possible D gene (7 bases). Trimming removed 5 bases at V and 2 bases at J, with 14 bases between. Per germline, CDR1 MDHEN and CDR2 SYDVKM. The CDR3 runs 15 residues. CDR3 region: CASSTAGQNTDTQYF. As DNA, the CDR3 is TGTGCCAGCAGTACCGCGGGACAGAACACAGATACGCAGTATTTT.

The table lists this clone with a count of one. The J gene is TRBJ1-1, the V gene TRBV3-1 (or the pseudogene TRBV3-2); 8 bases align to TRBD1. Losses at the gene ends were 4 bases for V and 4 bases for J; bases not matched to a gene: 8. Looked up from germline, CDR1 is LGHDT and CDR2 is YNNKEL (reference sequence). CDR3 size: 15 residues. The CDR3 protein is CASSLGTGTFTEAFF. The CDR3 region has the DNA TGTGCCAGCAGCCTCGGGACAGGAACTTTCACTGAAGCTTTCTTT.

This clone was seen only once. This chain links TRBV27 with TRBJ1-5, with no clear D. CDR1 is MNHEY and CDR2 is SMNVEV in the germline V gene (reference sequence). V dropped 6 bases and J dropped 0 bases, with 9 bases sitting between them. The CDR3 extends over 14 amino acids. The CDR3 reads CASRNSYSNQPQHF. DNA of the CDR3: TGTGCCAGCAGAAACAGCTATAGCAATCAGCCCCAGCATTTT.

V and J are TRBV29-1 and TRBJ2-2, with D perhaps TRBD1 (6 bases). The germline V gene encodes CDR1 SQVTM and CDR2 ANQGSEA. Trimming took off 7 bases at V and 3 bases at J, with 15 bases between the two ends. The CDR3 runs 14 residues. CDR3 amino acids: CSARGWADTGELFF. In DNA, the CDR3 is TGCAGCGCTAGGGGGTGGGCCGACACCGGGGAGCTGTTTTTT.

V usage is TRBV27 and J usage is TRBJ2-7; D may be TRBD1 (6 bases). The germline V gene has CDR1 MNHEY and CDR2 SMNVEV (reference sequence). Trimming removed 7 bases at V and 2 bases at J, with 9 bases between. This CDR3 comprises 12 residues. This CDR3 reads CASKDRTYEQYF. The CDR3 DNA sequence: TGTGCCAGCAAGGACAGAACCTACGAGCAGTACTTC.